In its sample, the clone carrying this TCR beta chain was seen a few times. Its cognate antigen is unknown. The sample belongs to a study of blood T cells in healthy people across ages. Sample-barcoded 5' priming and a J-beta primer mix drove a second PCR of about 6 to 12 cycles. TCRdb reprocessed the 5' RACE reads with MiXCR, giving one entry per CDR3 protein. The sample lists 1.8 million or so distinct CDR3 sequences, roughly 43% seen once, with under 25% in the top ten. The CDR3 contains 15 residues. The trim removed 4 bases at V and 7 bases at J, leaving 11 bases unmatched. The germline CDR1 and CDR2 sequences are SGHRS and YFSETQ. Study results and limitations: Whereas aged donors had fewer naive CD4+ cells, long-lived donors had more of them and higher diversity.

The sequencing input was blood. The J gene is TRBJ2-3, the V gene TRBV5-1; 8 nucleotides agree with TRBD2. This receptor was identified in a human donor in good health. DNA for the CDR3: TGCGCCAGCAGCCCCTCCGGGACTAGGTCATATACGCAGTATTTT. Residues: CASSPSGTRSYTQYF.